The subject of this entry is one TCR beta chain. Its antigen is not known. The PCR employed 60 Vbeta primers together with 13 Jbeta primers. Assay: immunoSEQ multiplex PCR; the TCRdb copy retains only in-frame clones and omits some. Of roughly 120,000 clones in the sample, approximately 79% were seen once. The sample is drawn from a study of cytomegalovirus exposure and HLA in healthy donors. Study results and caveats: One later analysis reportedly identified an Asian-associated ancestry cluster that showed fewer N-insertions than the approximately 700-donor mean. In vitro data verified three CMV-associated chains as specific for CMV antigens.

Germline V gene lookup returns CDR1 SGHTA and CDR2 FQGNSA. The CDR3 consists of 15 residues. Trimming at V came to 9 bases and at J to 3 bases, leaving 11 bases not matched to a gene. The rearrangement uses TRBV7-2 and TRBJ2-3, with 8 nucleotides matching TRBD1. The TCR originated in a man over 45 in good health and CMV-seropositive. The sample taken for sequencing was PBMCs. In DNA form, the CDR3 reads TGTGCCAGGAGGTCAGGGGGCGCTTGGACAGATACGCAGTATTTT. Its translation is CARRSGGAWTDTQYF.